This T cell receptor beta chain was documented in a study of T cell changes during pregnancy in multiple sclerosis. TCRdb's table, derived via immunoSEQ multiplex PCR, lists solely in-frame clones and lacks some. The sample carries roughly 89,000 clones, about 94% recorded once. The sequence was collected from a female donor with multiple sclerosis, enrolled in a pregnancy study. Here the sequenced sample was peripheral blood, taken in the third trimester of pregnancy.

CDR3 region: CASRGTSGQDYEQYF. The CDR3 DNA is TGTGCCAGCAGAGGGACGTCGGGACAGGACTACGAGCAGTACTTC. The chain carries TRBV2 and TRBJ2-7; TRBD1 matches 8 bases. This CDR3 region has 15 residues. V trimming: 6 bases; J trimming: 3 bases; junction bases outside the gene matches: 10. The germline CDR1 and CDR2 sequences are SNHLY and FYNNEI.